This T cell receptor (beta chain) came from a study of cytomegalovirus exposure and HLA in healthy donors. V was clipped by 10 bases and J by 5 bases; unmatched bases: 7. This CDR3 is built from 12 residues. Germline assignment: CDR1 MNHNS and CDR2 SASEGT. Worth noting for this clone: Its matching antigen is unknown.

The primer mix had 60 Vbeta and 13 Jbeta primers. Only in-frame clones appear in the TCRdb table, and some are missing; sequencing was by immunoSEQ multiplex PCR. Of some 200,000 clones listed, more than 60% were seen once; the top ten hold under 0.25%. The study's findings and limits: Most subjects had HLA-A and HLA-B alleles reportedly predicted accurately by TCR beta sequences.

The sequence came from a girl aged 2-10 years in good health and CMV-seronegative. Sequencing was performed on PBMCs. V gene TRBV6-1 combines with J gene TRBJ2-5; 7 bases agree with TRBD1. The DNA for the CDR3 is TGTGCCACCGGGGCAGGGGGTGAGACCCAGTACTTC. Its translation is CATGAGGETQYF.